This TCR beta chain was captured in a study of chronic HIV infection and antiretroviral therapy. This clonotype was seen ten or more times. TCRdb fed the 5' RACE reads into MiXCR, producing one record per CDR3 protein. The table has about 38,000 distinct CDR3 sequences, approximately 7.4% seen once. The V gene's germline CDR1 is LNHNV and CDR2 YYDKDF (reference sequence). The CDR3 spans 15 residues. The V end lost 3 bases, the J end lost 0 bases, and 6 bases lay between the germline ends. V usage is TRBV15 and J usage is TRBJ2-6; no clear D gene. The specimen was peripheral blood. The clonotype originates from an adult who had HIV and had not received antiretroviral therapy, or was an uninfected healthy control (not recorded which). This CDR3 reads CATSSKTSGANVLTF. CDR3 nucleotide sequence: TGTGCCACCAGCAGCAAAACCTCTGGGGCCAACGTCCTGACTTTC.